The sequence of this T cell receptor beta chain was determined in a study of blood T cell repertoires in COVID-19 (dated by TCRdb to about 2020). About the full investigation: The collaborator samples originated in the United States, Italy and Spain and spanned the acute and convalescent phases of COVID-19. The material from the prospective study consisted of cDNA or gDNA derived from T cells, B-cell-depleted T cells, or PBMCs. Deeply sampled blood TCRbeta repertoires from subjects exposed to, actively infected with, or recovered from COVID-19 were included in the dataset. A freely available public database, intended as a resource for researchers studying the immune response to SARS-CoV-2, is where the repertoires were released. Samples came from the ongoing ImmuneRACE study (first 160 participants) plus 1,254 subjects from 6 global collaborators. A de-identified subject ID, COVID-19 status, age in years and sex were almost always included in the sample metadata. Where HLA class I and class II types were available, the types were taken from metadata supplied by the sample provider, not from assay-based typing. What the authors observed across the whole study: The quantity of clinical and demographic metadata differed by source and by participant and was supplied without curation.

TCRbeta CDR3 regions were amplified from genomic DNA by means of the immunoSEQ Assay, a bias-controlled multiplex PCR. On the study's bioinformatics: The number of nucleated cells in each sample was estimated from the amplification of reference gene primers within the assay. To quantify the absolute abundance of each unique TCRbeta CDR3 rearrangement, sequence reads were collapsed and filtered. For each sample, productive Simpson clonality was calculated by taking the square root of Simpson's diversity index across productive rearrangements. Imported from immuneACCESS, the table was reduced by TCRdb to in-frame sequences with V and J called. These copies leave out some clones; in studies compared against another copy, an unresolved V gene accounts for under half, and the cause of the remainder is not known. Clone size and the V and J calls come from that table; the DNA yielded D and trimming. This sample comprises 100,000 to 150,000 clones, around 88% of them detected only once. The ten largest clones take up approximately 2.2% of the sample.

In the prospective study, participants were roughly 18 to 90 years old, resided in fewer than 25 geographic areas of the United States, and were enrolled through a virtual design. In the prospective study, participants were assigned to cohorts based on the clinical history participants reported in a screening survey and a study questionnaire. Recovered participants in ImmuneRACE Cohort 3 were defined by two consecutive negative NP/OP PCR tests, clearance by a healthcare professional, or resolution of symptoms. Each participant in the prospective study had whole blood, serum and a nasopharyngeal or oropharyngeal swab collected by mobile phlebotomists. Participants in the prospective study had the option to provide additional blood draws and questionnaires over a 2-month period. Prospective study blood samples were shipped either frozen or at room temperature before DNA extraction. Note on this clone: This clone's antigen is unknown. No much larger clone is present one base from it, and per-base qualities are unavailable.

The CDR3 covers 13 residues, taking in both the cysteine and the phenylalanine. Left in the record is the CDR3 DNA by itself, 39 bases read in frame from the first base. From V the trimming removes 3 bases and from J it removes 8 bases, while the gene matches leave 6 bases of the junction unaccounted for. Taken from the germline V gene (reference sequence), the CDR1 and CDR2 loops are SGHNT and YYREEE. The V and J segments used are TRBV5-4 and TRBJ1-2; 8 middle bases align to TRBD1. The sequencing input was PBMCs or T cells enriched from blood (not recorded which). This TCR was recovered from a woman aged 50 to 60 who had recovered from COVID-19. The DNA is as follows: TGTGCCAGCAGCTACCCGGACAGGGTCGGCTACACCTTC. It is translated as CASSYPDRVGYTF.